This TCR beta chain is drawn from a study of a mutant IDH1 vaccine in newly diagnosed glioma. Sequencing used immunoSEQ multiplex PCR; TCRdb keeps in-frame clones, though not all of them. This table holds 45,000 to 55,000 clones, roughly 83% found once. A word on this clone: Its cognate antigen is unknown.

V shed 0 bases and J shed 0 bases, with 6 bases lying between them. Germline assignment: CDR1 MGHRA and CDR2 YSYEKL. The CDR3 contains 15 residues. Time point given: week 47, end of study. It was 300 ug of mutant IDH1 20-mer peptide that made up each vaccine dose, given with topical imiquimod. This receptor was taken from a woman in her thirties with glioma. Some clones in this sample may be carry-over from other donors' samples. The chain employs TRBV4-1 and TRBJ1-5; unclear D gene. The sample here was PBMCs, taken from a glioma patient whose treatment included an IDH1 peptide vaccine. CDR3 protein: CASSQEPDSNQPQHF. The CDR3 region has the DNA TGCGCCAGCAGCCAAGAACCCGATAGCAATCAGCCCCAGCATTTT.